Following are 2 T cell receptor beta chains from one sample sequenced in a study of T cell repertoires in cytomegalovirus infection. TCRdb processed the reads anew with MiXCR; each CDR3 protein has one entry. This sample has hundreds of thousands of distinct CDR3 sequences; less than 25% occur once, and the top ten carry roughly 8%. Sequencing was done on a sample of CD8+ T cells from PBMCs. These receptors originate from a human donor in good health (CMV status not recorded). Some clones in this sample may be carry-over from other donors' samples.

This clonotype was picked up a small number of times. The rearrangement uses TRBV4-2 and TRBJ1-1, with 7 bases matching TRBD1. Trimming cost V 2 bases and J 4 bases; bases outside gene matches: 19. The CDR3 consists of 19 residues. Germline assignment: CDR1 LGHNA and CDR2 YNFKEQ. In nucleotides, the CDR3 is TGTGCCAGCAGCCAACATCGGGACAGTTGGATACCACCCGGCACTGAAGCTTTCTTT. This codes for CASSQHRDSWIPPGTEAFF.

The chain couples TRBV15 to TRBJ1-3, with D possibly TRBD1 on 6 matching bases. The germline CDR1 and CDR2 sequences are LNHNV and YYDKDF (reference sequence). V lost 6 bases, J lost 4 bases, and 13 bases lay in between. CDR3 size: 14 residues. CDR3 loop: CATRPGTYGNTIYF. The CDR3, as DNA: TGTGCCACCAGGCCAGGGACATACGGAAACACCATATATTTT.